This T cell receptor (beta chain) stems from a study of control samples from healthy donors and cancer patients. Libraries were prepared by immunoSEQ multiplex PCR; TCRdb keeps only in-frame clonotypes and omits some of them. The table records 100,000 or so clones, 90% to 95% of them present only once. The sequenced material came from blood. The clonotype originates from a woman in her twenties or thirties in good health.

Here the CDR3 DNA reads TGTGCCAGCAGCTCCCACTCGGGGGCTAGCGCCGGGGAGCTGTTTTTT. Its protein product is CASSSHSGASAGELFF. The gene calls are TRBV7-3 and TRBJ2-2; TRBD1 or TRBD2 may be the D gene (6 bases each). CDR3 length: 16 amino acids. The V end lost 4 bases, the J end lost 6 bases, and 18 bases lay between the germline ends. The germline V gene encodes CDR1 SGHTA and CDR2 FQGTGA.